One T cell receptor (beta chain) is described in this entry. The antigen is not known. This record belongs to a study of cytomegalovirus exposure and HLA in healthy donors. Overall study findings and caveats: It was around 160 TCR beta chains that were listed as cytomegalovirus-associated. A later analysis reportedly found that, within productive TCRs, an Asian-associated ancestry cluster had fewer N-insertions than the mean observed across the roughly 700 donors. Per a prior analysis, the majority of TCR beta V segments were productive roughly 87% or roughly 30% of the time.

Germline V gene sequence: CDR1 SGHRS, CDR2 YFSETQ. V was pared by 4 bases and J by 4 bases, with 0 bases of the junction left unmatched. This CDR3 has 13 residues. Primers for the PCR totalled 60 Vbeta and 13 Jbeta. TCRdb's table, derived via immunoSEQ multiplex PCR, lists solely in-frame clones and lacks some. The sample holds about 140,000 clones, roughly 77% seen once. The sample consisted of PBMCs. This chain uses TRBV5-1 with TRBJ2-5; 11 bases agree with TRBD2. The receptor comes from a young woman in good health and CMV-seronegative. CDR3 loop: CASSGTSGETQYF. CDR3 nucleotide sequence: TGCGCCAGCAGCGGGACTAGCGGAGAGACCCAGTACTTC.